Following are 5 T cell receptor beta chains from one sample sequenced in a study of T-cell memory formation after mild COVID-19. Via MiXCR, TCRdb re-called the 5' RACE reads, giving one row per CDR3 protein. The repertoire holds 90,000 to 120,000 distinct CDR3 sequences, with approximately 14% as singletons. Sequencing was carried out using PBMCs or a T cell subset sorted from them (not recorded which). These receptors were collected from a man between 18 and 35 years old who had mild COVID-19 (a few samples of this study predate the infection). Cell type and time point are not known.

The V gene is TRBV29-1, the J gene TRBJ2-1; 8 positions agree with TRBD1. Trimming took 0 bases from V and 3 from J; bases not matched to a gene: 7. CDR1 is SQVTM, CDR2 ANQGSEA, per germline. The CDR3 spans 16 residues. This chain's CDR3 is CSVEDPGQVHYNEQFF. CDR3 coding DNA: TGCAGCGTTGAAGATCCGGGACAGGTGCACTACAATGAGCAGTTCTTC.

V and J are TRBV29-1 and TRBJ2-3; TRBD1 matches 10 bases. V shed 3 bases, J shed 5 bases, and the junction held 5 bases outside the gene matches. The length of the CDR3 is 14 residues. Germline CDR1 is SQVTM and CDR2 is ANQGSEA. CDR3 sequence (DNA): TGCAGCGTTGATGGGACAGGGGTTGGAGATACGCAGTATTTT. It translates to CSVDGTGVGDTQYF.

In this sample, this clonotype turned up a few times. This chain joins TRBV7-6 and TRBJ2-3, with 8 bases aligning to TRBD1. Germline values: CDR1 SGHVS, CDR2 FNYEAQ. The V gene end was trimmed by 5 bases and the J gene end by 6 bases; junction bases not matched to a gene: 7. CDR3 length: 14 residues. CDR3 amino acids: CASSPTGERDTQYF. The CDR3 bases are TGTGCCAGCAGCCCGACAGGGGAGAGGGATACGCAGTATTTT.

J is TRBJ2-3 and V is TRBV9; 7 bases align to TRBD1. Germline loops: CDR1 SGDLS, CDR2 YYNGEE. The CDR3 runs 17 residues. The ends lost 0 bases at V and 5 bases at J; junction bases unmatched: 12. The CDR3 loop is CASSVGWGRDREDTQYF. DNA for the CDR3: TGTGCCAGCAGCGTAGGGTGGGGCAGAGACAGGGAAGATACGCAGTATTTT.

The genes are TRBV27 and TRBJ1-2; the D gene is possibly TRBD1 (6 bases). This CDR3 contains 17 residues. Per germline, CDR1 MNHEY and CDR2 SMNVEV (reference sequence). The V gene lost 5 bases and the J gene lost 0 bases, with 19 bases spanning the gap. DNA for the CDR3: TGTGCCAGCAGTAGGCTGGACAGTACCGCGACTAACTATGGCTACACCTTC. This translates into CASSRLDSTATNYGYTF.